The 29 T cell receptor beta chains below come from one sample, sequenced in a study of radiotherapy plus CTLA-4 blockade in lung cancer. The data were produced by immunoSEQ multiplex PCR, yet TCRdb's version contains in-frame clones alone and is incomplete. The table lists around 82,000 clones, over 70% of them singletons. The source material was peripheral blood, sampled from a patient treated with radiotherapy plus ipilimumab. These receptor sequences come from a human donor with non-small cell lung cancer whose response to radiotherapy plus ipilimumab could not be evaluated. Some clones in this sample may be carry-over from other donors' samples.

The chain carries TRBV5-8 and TRBJ1-5; 10 bases are shared with TRBD1. The CDR3 length is 16 residues. The ends lost 1 base at V and 1 base at J; junction bases unmatched: 2. CDR1 is SGHTS and CDR2 is YDEGEE in the germline V gene. The DNA of the CDR3 is TGTGCCAGCAGCTTGTTGGGACAGGGGAGCAATCAGCCCCAGCATTTT. Its translation: CASSLLGQGSNQPQHF.

This chain joins TRBV7-2 and TRBJ1-3; TRBD1 matches 8 bases. In germline, CDR1 is SGHTA, CDR2 FQGNSA. There are 16 residues in the CDR3. Trimming took 5 bases from V and 2 from J; bases not matched to a gene: 8. In DNA form, the CDR3 reads TGTGCCAGCAGCCAGTTAACAGGGGGAACTGGAAACACCATATATTTT. Residues: CASSQLTGGTGNTIYF. The variable domain in full, completed from reference TRBV7-2 and TRBJ1-3, reads GAGVSQSPSNKVTEKGKDVELRCDPISGHTALYWYRQSLGQGLEFLIYFQGNSAPDKSGLPSDRFSAERTGGSVSTLTIQRTQQEDSAVYLCASSQLTGGTGNTIYFGEGSWLTVV.

The chain has TRBV19 and TRBJ1-6; D is possibly TRBD1 (6 bases). CDR3 length equals 12 residues. Between the trimmed V and J ends, which lost 5 bases and 10 bases, there was a span of 9 bases. Germline values: CDR1 LNHDA, CDR2 SQIVND (reference sequence). This chain's CDR3 is CASSHRESPLHF. CDR3 nucleotides: TGTGCCAGTAGTCACAGGGAGTCACCCCTCCACTTT.

This clone appeared a few times. The V and J genes are TRBV10-3 and TRBJ1-5, with TRBD1 as a possible D gene (5 bases). Germline CDR1 is ENHRY and CDR2 is SYGVKD. This CDR3 is 13 amino acids long. The CDR3 DNA is TGTGCTGCCCACAGGAATAGCAATCAGCCCCAGCATTTT. This codes for CAAHRNSNQPQHF.

This chain joins TRBV2 and TRBJ2-2, with D possibly being TRBD1 (6 bases). Trimming removed 5 bases from V and 7 bases from J, with 14 bases in between. Germline V CDR1 and CDR2: SNHLY, FYNNEI. CDR3 size: 14 residues. The CDR3 DNA reads as TGTGCCAGCAGTCTACAGGGAAGGGACGGGGAGCTGTTTTTT. Translation gives CASSLQGRDGELFF.

This clone was seen a handful of times. The chain combines TRBV29-1 with TRBJ1-5; the match to TRBD1 covers 7 bases. Germline trimming cut 7 bases from V and 4 bases from J; bases unmatched to any gene: 4. Germline V CDR1 and CDR2: SQVTM, ANQGSEA. This CDR3 has 12 amino acids. CDR3 sequence reads: CSAGDRNQPQHF. CDR3 nucleotides: TGCAGCGCCGGGGACAGAAATCAGCCCCAGCATTTT.

The chain couples TRBV7-9 to TRBJ2-3, with 7 bases identical to TRBD2. Germline assignment: CDR1 SEHNR and CDR2 FQNEAQ (reference sequence). There are 16 residues in the CDR3. Unmatched junction bases numbered 5, after V lost 0 bases and J lost 2 bases. The CDR3 bases are TGTGCCAGCAGCTTAGCGGGAGCGGGGTCCACAGATACGCAGTATTTT. This encodes CASSLAGAGSTDTQYF.

This chain uses TRBV9 with TRBJ2-5; D is perhaps TRBD1 (6 bases). Matching the DNA end better, TRBJ2-7 makes the J call doubtful. The CDR3 extends over 15 amino acids. Germline V gene sequence: CDR1 SGDLS, CDR2 YYNGEE. The CDR3 DNA sequence: TGTGCCAGCAGCGTTGGGGGCGGTCAAGCCTACGAGCAGTACTTC. Residues: CASSVGGGQAYEQYF.

This clone was seen a single time. The chain recombines TRBV28 with TRBJ1-2; no clear D gene. Deletions cut 4 bases from V and 4 bases from J, with 16 bases between. CDR1 is MDHEN, CDR2 SYDVKM, per germline. The length of the CDR3 is 15 residues. The chain's CDR3 is CASSSLAGRGYGYTF. The CDR3 DNA reads TGTGCCAGCAGTTCCCTCGCGGGCCGGGGCTATGGCTACACCTTC.

This clone was seen just once. This chain uses TRBV5-8 with TRBJ2-5; 14 bases fit TRBD2. Germline V CDR1 and CDR2: SGHTS, YDEGEE. There are 16 residues in the CDR3. V shed 2 bases, J shed 4 bases, and the junction held 4 bases outside the gene matches. The CDR3 spells CASSFGTSGGLETQYF. The CDR3 DNA sequence: TGTGCCAGCAGCTTCGGGACTAGCGGGGGTTTAGAGACCCAGTACTTC.

The chain uses TRBV11-1 and TRBJ1-1, with TRBD1 matching over 11 bases. The germline CDR1 and CDR2 sequences are SGHAT and FQDESV (reference sequence). The CDR3 length is 15 residues. V gave up 3 bases and J gave up 3 bases; unmatched junction bases: 3. Here the CDR3 reads CASSFRGQGDTEAFF. The DNA of the CDR3 is TGTGCCAGCAGCTTCCGGGGACAGGGGGACACTGAAGCTTTCTTT.

The chain has TRBV5-1 and TRBJ2-1; 8 bases match TRBD2. V lost 0 bases to trimming and J lost 6 bases; unmatched junction nucleotides: 5. The CDR3 loop spans 15 amino acids. The germline V gene has CDR1 SGHRS and CDR2 YFSETQ. CDR3 in DNA: TGCGCCAGCAGCTTGGTTACTAGCGGAGGCAATGAGCAGTTCTTC. Its translation: CASSLVTSGGNEQFF.

The rearrangement links TRBV5-1 to TRBJ2-5; TRBD2 might be the D (6 bases). V lost 0 bases, J lost 2 bases, and 14 bases lay in between. The CDR3 sequence is 16 residues long. CDR1 and CDR2 (germline): SGHRS, YFSETQ. The CDR3 nucleotides read TGCGCCAGCAGCTTGGCGATGGGACTCTCACAAGAGACCCAGTACTTC. Translating gives CASSLAMGLSQETQYF.

The rearrangement uses TRBV6-5 and TRBJ2-5; 8 bases align to TRBD2. The better agreement between TRBJ2-7 and the DNA end casts doubt on the J call. Germline V CDR1 and CDR2: MNHEY, SVGAGI. This CDR3 region has 14 residues. The CDR3 bases are TGTGCCAGCAGTCAACGGGGGGGTCTGAACGAGCAGTACTTC. It yields the protein CASSQRGGLNEQYF.

V is TRBV2 and J is TRBJ1-2; possibly TRBD1 for D (5 bases). Germline assignment: CDR1 SNHLY and CDR2 FYNNEI. With 4 bases removed from V and 9 bases from J, the gap between germline ends came to 21 bases. This CDR3 has 15 residues. Here the CDR3 reads CASSAQTGGSGSYTF. For the CDR3, the DNA is TGTGCCAGCAGTGCCCAGACCGGGGGGTCGGGGAGCTACACCTTC.

The table lists this clone with a few counts. V usage is TRBV14 and J usage is TRBJ2-3; D uncertain. The CDR3 has 14 amino acids. Trimming left V 1 base short and J 5 bases short, with 10 bases between. Per the germline V gene, CDR1 is SGHDN and CDR2 is FVKESK. For the CDR3, the DNA is TGTGCCAGCAGCCAAGTTAACTCTTTAGATACGCAGTATTTT. This sequence encodes CASSQVNSLDTQYF.

The chain is built from TRBV9 and TRBJ2-2; 9 positions match TRBD1. Germline V gene data show CDR1 as SGDLS and CDR2 as YYNGEE. The CDR3 has 17 amino acids. The V gene end was trimmed by 0 bases and the J gene end by 5 bases; junction bases not matched to a gene: 8. The CDR3 bases are TGTGCCAGCAGCGTAGGGGACAGGGCGGAGAGAACCGGGGAGCTGTTTTTT. Translating it yields CASSVGDRAERTGELFF.

The chain uses TRBV18 and TRBJ2-3; 13 bases line up with TRBD2. This CDR3 comprises 19 residues. From germline, CDR1 is KGHSH and CDR2 LQKENI. The V segment lost 0 bases and the J segment 6 bases; nucleotides outside the gene matches: 12. The CDR3 DNA sequence: TGTGCCAGCTCACCACCAGGACTAGCGGGGGCGCGACGTGGGGATACGCAGTATTTT. Amino acids: CASSPPGLAGARRGDTQYF.

The CDR3 reads CASSILRPYRAGPNNEQFF. CDR3 nucleotide sequence: TGTGCCAGTAGTATACTCCGGCCGTATCGAGCGGGGCCCAACAATGAGCAGTTCTTC. The chain recombines TRBV19 with TRBJ2-1; 7 bases line up with TRBD2. Germline V gives CDR1 LNHDA, CDR2 SQIVND (reference sequence). Germline trimming cut 2 bases from V and 5 bases from J; bases unmatched to any gene: 18. The CDR3 covers 19 residues.

The chain combines TRBV7-9 with TRBJ1-1; the D is unclear. Germline V gene sequence: CDR1 SEHNR, CDR2 FQNEAQ (reference sequence). Trimming left V 5 bases short and J 4 bases short, with 20 bases between. CDR3 length equals 16 residues. The CDR3 DNA reads as TGTGCCAGCAGCCACCCCCCGGAGGCTCCCCCCACTGAAGCTTTCTTT. This codes for CASSHPPEAPPTEAFF.

This clone was found a few times. V and J are TRBV6-6 and TRBJ1-5; perhaps TRBD1 as D (5 bases). V was trimmed by 8 bases and J by 5 bases, leaving 10 bases between them. CDR3 length equals 12 residues. The germline CDR1 and CDR2 sequences are MNHNY and SVGAGI (reference sequence). This CDR3 is CASSGRDQPQHF. As DNA, the CDR3 is TGTGCCAGCTCAGGGAGGGATCAGCCCCAGCATTTT.

A single count supports this clone. The chain links TRBV7-8 to TRBJ1-5; tentative D call: TRBD1 (6 bases). The CDR3 runs to 16 residues. Germline CDR1 reads SGHVS; CDR2 reads FQNEAQ. Deletions cut 5 bases from V and 0 bases from J, with 14 bases between. The CDR3, as DNA: TGTGCCAGCAGCCCCGGGACATCTTATAGCAATCAGCCCCAGCATTTT. It encodes CASSPGTSYSNQPQHF.

The chain uses TRBV4-2 and TRBJ2-3; 10 bases match TRBD1. V trimming: 2 bases; J trimming: 1 base; junction bases outside the gene matches: 3. This CDR3 has 16 residues. Looked up from germline, CDR1 is LGHNA and CDR2 is YNFKEQ. Written as DNA, the CDR3 is TGTGCCAGCAGCCAACAAGGGACAGGGGGCACAGATACGCAGTATTTT. It is translated as CASSQQGTGGTDTQYF.

This clone was picked up many times. This chain links TRBV28 with TRBJ1-5; D is possibly TRBD1 (5 bases). The CDR3 contains 15 residues. V lost 4 bases to trimming and J lost 5 bases, with 15 bases between them. In germline, CDR1 is MDHEN, CDR2 SYDVKM. The CDR3 here is CASSSLGVLDQPQHF. The CDR3 nucleotides read TGTGCCAGCAGTTCCCTAGGGGTTCTCGATCAGCCCCAGCATTTT.

The chain joins TRBV29-1 to TRBJ2-3; D perhaps matches TRBD2 (6 bases). CDR3 size: 15 residues. Germline V gene lookup returns CDR1 SQVTM and CDR2 ANQGSEA. Trimming cost V 0 bases and J 2 bases, with 12 bases left between them. CDR3 nucleotide sequence: TGCAGCGTTGAAGATCTTGGGGACTTCACAGATACGCAGTATTTT. It is translated as CSVEDLGDFTDTQYF.

Details on this clone: Other DNA sequences in this specimen translate into the identical CDR3. The chain combines TRBV10-3 with TRBJ1-6, with D perhaps TRBD1 (6 bases). This CDR3 comprises 14 residues. Germline-derived CDR1 and CDR2 are ENHRY and SYGVKD. The germline V and J ends were trimmed by 2 bases and 13 bases, with 15 bases remaining between them. CDR3 region: CAISEKGVDSPLHF. CDR3 in DNA: TGTGCCATCAGTGAGAAGGGGGTAGACTCCCCCCTCCACTTT.

The V and J genes are TRBV11-3 and TRBJ2-7; 8 bases line up with TRBD1. Trimming at V came to 6 bases and at J to 6 bases, leaving 10 bases not matched to a gene. From germline, CDR1 is SGHNT and CDR2 YENEEA. The CDR3 contains 14 residues. Here the CDR3 DNA reads TGTGCCAGCAGTTATACAGGGGGTTCTGGCGAGCAGTACTTC. Encoded protein: CASSYTGGSGEQYF.

The V call is TRBV11-3, the J call TRBJ2-7, with 7 bases lining up with TRBD2. The CDR3 is made up of 14 amino acids. Germline lookup yields CDR1 SGHNT and CDR2 YENEEA. With V trimmed by 5 bases and J by 0 bases, 4 bases remained unmatched. The CDR3 DNA follows: TGTGCCAGCAGCCCCGAGCGGGGCTCCTACGAGCAGTACTTC. Protein: CASSPERGSYEQYF.

As regards this clone: The junction shows a germline mismatch at one end, possibly a read error. The chain is built from TRBV7-9 and TRBJ1-2; TRBD1 is a possible D gene (6 bases). Germline values: CDR1 SEHNR, CDR2 FQNEAQ (reference sequence). This CDR3 spans 13 amino acids. The CDR3 region has the DNA TGTGCCAGCAGCTTCCAAGTTCAGGGGTCGGGCGCCTTC. Amino acid sequence: CASSFQVQGSGAF.